The subject of this entry is one TCR beta chain. Its antigen remains unknown. Here immunoSEQ multiplex PCR was the method, and the copy in TCRdb shows in-frame clones only, minus some. The sample contains about 60,000 clones, around 78% of which appear only once. The germline gives CDR1 GTSNPN, CDR2 SVGIG (reference sequence). The V gene end was trimmed by 5 bases and the J gene end by 7 bases; junction bases not matched to a gene: 10. The CDR3 is 14 amino acids. Time point of the sample: blood 2 weeks post-SBRT. Treatment of the sample: 15 Gy SBRT to primary tumor, nephrectomy 4 weeks later. Serial blood draws occurred at baseline and 2 and 4 weeks post-SBRT. The sample is drawn from a study of radiation and T cells in renal cell carcinoma. General study points: In blood, top tumor clones expanded by 2 weeks, shrinking by 4. Baseline intratumoral clonotype presence is unknown without pretreatment biopsies.

The J gene is TRBJ2-2, the V gene TRBV30; TRBD2 aligns across 7 bases. This sequence was found in a man in his sixties with renal cell carcinoma. The sequenced sample was blood, obtained from a patient whose treatment included radiotherapy and nephrectomy. CDR3 DNA sequence: TGTGCCTGGGGAGAATGGCGGGAGAACGGGGAGCTGTTTTTT. The encoded protein is CAWGEWRENGELFF.